The present T cell receptor beta chain was sequenced within a study of shared clonotypes between healthy human individuals. Whole-study findings and limits: Rarefaction exposed incomplete sorted-subset sequencing despite large depth. Clonotype sharing among the donors was expected to vary with sequencing depth.

Over several immunoSEQ plates, each subset's genomic DNA was distributed in even portions. The repertoire was sequenced with immunoSEQ multiplex PCR; TCRdb's copy has only in-frame clones and lacks some. The table has some 2 million clones, over 85% seen once. As to this clone: Its antigen is currently unknown.

The CDR3 totals 15 residues. Germline V gives CDR1 MNHNY, CDR2 SVGAGI (reference sequence). The chain joins TRBV6-6 to TRBJ2-5; 11 positions agree with TRBD2. The closer fit of TRBJ2-7 to the DNA end suggests the J call may be wrong. This TCR came from a man aged 18-30 years in good health. The specimen sequenced was naive CD4+ T cells sorted from blood. Stated subset: CD45RA+ positively selected. The CDR3 here is CASSPDLAGGSEQYF. The CDR3 bases are TGTGCCAGCAGTCCTGACCTAGCGGGAGGCAGCGAGCAGTACTTC.